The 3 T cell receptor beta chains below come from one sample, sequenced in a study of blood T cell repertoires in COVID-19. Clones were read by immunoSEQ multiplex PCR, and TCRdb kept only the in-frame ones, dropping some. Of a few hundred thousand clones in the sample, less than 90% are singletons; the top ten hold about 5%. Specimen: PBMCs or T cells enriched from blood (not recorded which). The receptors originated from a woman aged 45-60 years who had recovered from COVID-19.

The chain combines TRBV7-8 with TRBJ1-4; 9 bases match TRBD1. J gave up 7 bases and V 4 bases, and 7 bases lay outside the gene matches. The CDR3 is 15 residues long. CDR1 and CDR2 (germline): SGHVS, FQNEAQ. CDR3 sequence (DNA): TGTGCCAGCAGCTCCCAGACAGGGGGTCTTGAAAAACTGTTTTTT. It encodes CASSSQTGGLEKLFF.

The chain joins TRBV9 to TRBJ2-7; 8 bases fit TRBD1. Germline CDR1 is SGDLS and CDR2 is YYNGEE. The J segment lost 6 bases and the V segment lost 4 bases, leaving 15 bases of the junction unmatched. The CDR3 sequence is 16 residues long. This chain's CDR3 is CASSKQQGGFPSEQYF. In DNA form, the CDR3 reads TGTGCCAGCAGCAAACAACAGGGGGGTTTTCCTTCCGAGCAGTACTTC.

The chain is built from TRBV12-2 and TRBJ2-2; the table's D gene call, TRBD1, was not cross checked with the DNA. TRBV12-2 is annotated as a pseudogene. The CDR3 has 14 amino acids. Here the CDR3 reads CASYDRGGTGELFF. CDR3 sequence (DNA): TGTGCAAGTTATGACAGGGGTGGCACCGGGGAGCTGTTTTTT.